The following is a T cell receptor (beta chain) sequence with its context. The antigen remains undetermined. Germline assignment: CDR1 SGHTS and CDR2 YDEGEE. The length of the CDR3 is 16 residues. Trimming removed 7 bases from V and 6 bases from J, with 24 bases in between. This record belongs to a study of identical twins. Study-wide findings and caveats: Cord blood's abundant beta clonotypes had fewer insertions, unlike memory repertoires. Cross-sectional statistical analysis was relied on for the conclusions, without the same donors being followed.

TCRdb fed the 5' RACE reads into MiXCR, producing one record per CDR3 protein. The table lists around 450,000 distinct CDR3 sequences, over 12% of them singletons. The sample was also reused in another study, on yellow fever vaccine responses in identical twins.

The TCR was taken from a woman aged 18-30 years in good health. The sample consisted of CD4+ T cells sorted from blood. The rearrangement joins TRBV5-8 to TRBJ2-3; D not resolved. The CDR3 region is CASGPEVPGRRDTQYF. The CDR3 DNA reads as TGTGCCAGCGGCCCCGAGGTGCCAGGCCGCAGGGATACGCAGTATTTT. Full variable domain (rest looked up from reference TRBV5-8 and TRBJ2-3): EAGVTQSPTHLIKTRGQQATLRCSPISGHTSVYWYQQALGLGLQFLLWYDEGEERNRGNFPPRFSGRQFPNYSSELNVNALELEDSALYLCASGPEVPGRRDTQYFGPGTRLTVL.